This is a list of T cell receptor beta chains from one sample in a study of HIV-infected patients and healthy controls. A single record per CDR3 protein comes from TCRdb applying MiXCR to the 5' RACE reads. The sample lists under 20,000 distinct CDR3 sequences; about 9.5% were seen once. Specimen: blood. The receptors originated from an adult in good health. The CDR3 runs from the conserved cysteine through the conserved F or W. A D gene is named only where the DNA matches it firmly. Clone sizes are given selectively: once, few, many, or a class where the clone is expanded.

CASRRTDSYEQYF,TGTGCCAGCAGACGGACGGACTCCTACGAGCAGTACTTC,-,TRBV28,TRBJ2-7,13,-
CASSTEGDTQYF,TGTGCCAGCAGCACAGAGGGAGATACGCAGTATTTT,many,TRBV11-3,TRBJ2-3,12,-
CASSLAAGETQYF,TGTGCCAGCAGTTTAGCGGCCGGGGAGACCCAGTACTTC,medium-sized,TRBV12-3/TRBV12-4,TRBJ2-5,13,-
CASSELADTQYF,TGTGCCAGCAGCGAACTAGCGGATACGCAGTATTTT,many,TRBV7-9,TRBJ2-3,12,TRBD2
CASSYGGHPGSDTQYF,TGTGCCAGCAGTTACGGCGGACACCCCGGGTCAGATACGCAGTATTTT,few,TRBV6-2/TRBV6-3,TRBJ2-3,16,-
CATSAGGVGELFF,TGTGCCACCTCGGCGGGTGGAGTTGGGGAGCTGTTTTTT,-,TRBV24-1,TRBJ2-2,13,-
CASSLGGFGTEAFF,TGTGCCAGCAGCTTGGGGGGGTTTGGCACTGAAGCTTTCTTT,once,TRBV7-6,TRBJ1-1,14,-
CASSFLAGGAEQYF,TGTGCCAGCAGCTTCCTAGCGGGAGGGGCCGAGCAGTACTTC,many,TRBV7-9,TRBJ2-7,14,TRBD2
CASSLVQGRNQPQHF,TGTGCCAGCAGCTTAGTTCAGGGGCGGAATCAGCCCCAGCATTTT,medium-sized,TRBV7-9,TRBJ1-5,15,-
CSAQVSAHNEQFF,TGCAGTGCACAGGTTAGCGCCCACAATGAGCAGTTCTTC,few,TRBV20-1,TRBJ2-1,13,-
CASSLWGGSSYEQYF,TGTGCCAGCAGTTTATGGGGAGGGAGCTCCTACGAGCAGTACTTC,medium-sized,TRBV28,TRBJ2-7,15,TRBD2
CASSFLGTSGSFGDTQYF,TGTGCCAGCAGCTTCTTGGGGACTAGCGGGAGTTTTGGAGATACGCAGTATTTT,many,TRBV7-2,TRBJ2-3,18,TRBD2
CASSQEGQVRGGEQFF,TGCGCCAGCAGCCAAGAGGGTCAGGTTCGCGGGGGGGAGCAGTTCTTC,-,TRBV4-1,TRBJ2-1,16,TRBD2
CASSHQVAGVRYEQYF,TGTGCCAGCAGCCATCAGGTAGCGGGAGTGAGGTACGAGCAGTACTTC,medium-sized,TRBV4-2,TRBJ2-7,16,TRBD2
CAWSVGGQWNTGELFF,TGTGCCTGGAGTGTTGGGGGCCAATGGAACACCGGGGAGCTGTTTTTT,many,TRBV30,TRBJ2-2,16,-
CASSGGAQQNTEAFF,TGTGCCAGCAGTGGGGGGGCCCAGCAGAACACTGAAGCTTTCTTT,many,TRBV6-6,TRBJ1-1,15,-
CSGDRARDTQYF,TGCAGCGGGGACAGAGCCAGGGATACGCAGTATTTT,medium-sized,TRBV29-1,TRBJ2-3,12,TRBD1
CASNPRGVDEKLFF,TGTGCCAGCAACCCCCGGGGGGTTGATGAAAAACTGTTTTTT,-,TRBV6-6,TRBJ1-4,14,-
CASSHNNDWGETQYF,TGCGCCAGCAGCCATAACAACGACTGGGGTGAGACCCAGTACTTC,medium-sized,TRBV4-3,TRBJ2-5,15,-
CASTLDPGRTEAFF,TGTGCCAGCACTCTCGACCCTGGGCGGACTGAAGCTTTCTTT,many,TRBV12-3/TRBV12-4,TRBJ1-1,14,-
CASSLGGQHTDTQYF,TGTGCCAGCAGCTTGGGGGGGCAGCACACAGATACGCAGTATTTT,many,TRBV5-4,TRBJ2-3,15,-
CASKLAGASYEQYF,TGTGCCAGTAAATTAGCGGGAGCCTCCTACGAGCAGTACTTC,many,TRBV19,TRBJ2-7,14,TRBD2
CASSPPSAEGAVKNIQYF,TGTGCCAGCAGCCCCCCATCCGCGGAGGGGGCGGTCAAAAACATTCAGTACTTC,-,TRBV7-9,TRBJ2-4,18,-
CASSPRTANSLNTEAFF,TGTGCCAGTAGCCCAAGGACAGCTAACTCCTTGAACACTGAAGCTTTCTTT,medium-sized,TRBV19,TRBJ1-1,17,-
CSVGTADDPTNEKLFF,TGCAGCGTCGGGACTGCCGATGATCCAACTAATGAAAAACTGTTTTTT,many,TRBV29-1,TRBJ1-4,16,-
CASSSGAEQYF,TGTGCCAGCAGTTCCGGGGCGGAGCAGTACTTC,many,TRBV11-2,TRBJ2-7,11,-
CSAQDPRGEGTEAFF,TGCAGTGCCCAAGATCCCAGGGGAGAGGGCACTGAAGCTTTCTTT,few,TRBV20-1,TRBJ1-1,15,-
CASRLGFGGLCYGYTF,TGTGCCAGCAGGCTTGGGTTTGGGGGCTTGTGCTATGGCTACACCTTC,medium-sized,TRBV9,TRBJ1-2,16,-
CASADRGSDGYTF,TGTGCCAGTGCTGACAGGGGGAGCGATGGCTACACCTTC,many,TRBV12-3/TRBV12-4,TRBJ1-2,13,TRBD1
CASRDTSGSSPDTQYF,TGCGCCAGCAGGGATACTAGCGGGAGTTCCCCAGATACGCAGTATTTT,-,TRBV5-1,TRBJ2-3,16,TRBD2
CASSQVIGRGLSLSYEQYF,TGTGCCAGCAGCCAAGTTATTGGAAGGGGACTTTCATTAAGCTACGAGCAGTACTTC,few,TRBV3-1,TRBJ2-7,19,-
CASSDAGTRASEAFF,TGTGCCAGCAGCGACGCCGGGACAAGGGCTAGTGAAGCTTTCTTT,medium-sized,TRBV28,TRBJ1-1,15,-
CASRPPGQISTDTQYF,TGCGCCAGCCGGCCCCCGGGACAGATTAGCACAGATACGCAGTATTTT,many,TRBV5-1,TRBJ2-3,16,TRBD1
CSVEDQMGTDTQYF,TGCAGCGTTGAAGACCAGATGGGCACAGATACGCAGTATTTT,-,TRBV29-1,TRBJ2-3,14,-
CAWSGFDPPSSYNEQFF,TGTGCCTGGAGTGGTTTCGATCCCCCAAGCTCCTACAATGAGCAGTTCTTC,many,TRBV30,TRBJ2-1,17,-
CASSRRTAIVEQYF,TGTGCCAGCAGTCGGAGGACGGCTATAGTCGAGCAGTACTTC,many,TRBV12-3/TRBV12-4,TRBJ2-7,14,-
CSARDPRLAEDYNEQFF,TGCAGTGCTAGAGATCCCAGACTAGCCGAAGACTACAATGAGCAGTTCTTC,many,TRBV20-1,TRBJ2-1,17,TRBD2
CARSVLKGIDPDKKYF,TGTGCCAGAAGTGTTTTGAAGGGGATAGACCCAGATAAGAAGTATTTT,-,TRBV28,TRBJ2-3,16,-
CASSSTGFGEAFF,TGTGCCAGCAGCTCGACAGGGTTCGGTGAAGCTTTCTTT,many,TRBV2,TRBJ1-1,13,TRBD1
CASTRGRTQETQYF,TGTGCCAGCACAAGAGGCCGGACTCAAGAGACCCAGTACTTC,medium-sized,TRBV9,TRBJ2-5,14,-
CASSPRRTNTGELFF,TGTGCCAGCAGCCCGCGGAGGACGAACACCGGGGAGCTGTTTTTT,many,TRBV13,TRBJ2-2,15,-
CASSDDNVRGDRDTDTQYF,TGTGCCAGCAGCGATGACAATGTGCGCGGAGACAGGGACACAGATACGCAGTATTTT,-,TRBV9,TRBJ2-3,19,TRBD1
CASSPAVAGGNYEQYF,TGTGCCAGCAGCCCCGCGGTCGCGGGAGGGAACTACGAGCAGTACTTC,-,TRBV14,TRBJ2-7,16,TRBD2
CASSSSGLAGEQYF,TGTGCCAGCAGCTCCTCGGGACTAGCGGGGGAGCAGTACTTC,medium-sized,TRBV4-2,TRBJ2-7,14,TRBD2